This TCR beta chain is drawn from a study of blood T cell repertoires in COVID-19. Per the germline V gene, CDR1 is SGHAT and CDR2 is FQNNGV. There are 16 residues in the CDR3. The V gene lost 1 base and the J gene lost 1 base, with 10 bases spanning the gap. Authors' methods: The assay estimated nucleated cells by amplifying reference gene primers. Here immunoSEQ multiplex PCR was the method, and the copy in TCRdb shows in-frame clones only, minus some. That table supplies the V and J calls and clone size; D and trimming were determined from the DNA. The repertoire holds a few hundred thousand clones, about 90% seen once, with roughly 1% in the top ten. Each participant's cohort was designated according to participant-reported clinical history.

The source material was PBMCs or T cells enriched from blood (not recorded which). The chain joins TRBV11-2 to TRBJ2-2; possible D gene TRBD1, 5 bases. The receptor was derived from a woman in her thirties who had recovered from COVID-19. Here the CDR3 DNA reads TGTGCCAGCAGCTTAGTATGGACAAGGAACACCGGGGAGCTGTTTTTT. This encodes CASSLVWTRNTGELFF.